This record looks at one TCR beta chain sequence and its context. This entry is derived from a study of spatial heterogeneity in lung cancer. Regarding time point: sample taken at primary tumor resection. From tumor, nontumor lung or frozen PBMC, whole RNA was taken unsorted for sequencing. Untreated early-stage non-small cell lung cancer patients, approximately 76 in total, were the donors. Germline CDR1 is KGHSY and CDR2 is FQNENV. Deletions cut 4 bases from V and 1 base from J, with 10 bases between. CDR3 length: 14 amino acids. Unique molecular identifiers tagged every individual TCR cDNA molecule. TCRdb reprocessed the 5' RACE reads via MiXCR and lists one record per CDR3 protein. Of roughly 17,000 distinct CDR3 sequences listed, 20% to 25% were seen once; the top ten hold under 20%.

The sequenced sample was PBMCs, obtained at surgery. This TCR derives from a female donor with early-stage non-small cell lung cancer. The V gene is TRBV16, the J gene TRBJ1-1, with a tentative D call TRBD1 (6 bases). CDR3: CASSRRGPNTEAFF. Here the CDR3 DNA reads TGTGCCAGCAGCCGACGGGGGCCGAACACTGAAGCTTTCTTT.